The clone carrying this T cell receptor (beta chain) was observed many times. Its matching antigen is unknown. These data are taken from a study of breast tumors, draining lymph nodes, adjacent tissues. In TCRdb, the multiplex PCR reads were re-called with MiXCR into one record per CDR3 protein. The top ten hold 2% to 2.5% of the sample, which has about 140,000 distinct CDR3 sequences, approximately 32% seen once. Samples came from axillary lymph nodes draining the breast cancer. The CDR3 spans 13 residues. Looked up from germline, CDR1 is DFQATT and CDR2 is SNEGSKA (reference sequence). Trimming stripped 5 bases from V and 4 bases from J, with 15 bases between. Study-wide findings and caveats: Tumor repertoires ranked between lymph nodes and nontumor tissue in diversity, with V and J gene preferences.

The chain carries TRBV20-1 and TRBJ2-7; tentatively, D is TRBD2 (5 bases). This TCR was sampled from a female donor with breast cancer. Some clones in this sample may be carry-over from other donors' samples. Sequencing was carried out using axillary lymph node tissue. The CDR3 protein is CSASPGRTYEQYV. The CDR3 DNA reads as TGCAGTGCTTCCCCCGGACGGACTTACGAGCAGTACGTC.